This T cell receptor beta chain is from a study of T cells in Graves' hyperthyroidism and ophthalmopathy. Diagnosis rested on symptoms, serum thyroxine and TRAb, thyroid ultrasound, and orbital computed tomography. This sample holds PBMCs from less than 13 ml fresh peripheral blood. Overall study findings and caveats: Most thyroid clonotypes expanded above 0.001 were also detected in blood. In the analysis, a 13 V-J model separated ophthalmopathy from stable hyperthyroidism.

Amplified regions were TCR beta CDR3 sequences from RNA transcripts. TCR CDR3 underwent first-round RT-PCR with the HTBI primer set. A single record per CDR3 protein comes from TCRdb applying MiXCR to the multiplex PCR reads. The data hold about 270,000 distinct CDR3 sequences, with around 20% observed a single time. This clonotype was counted many times. Its antigen is undetermined. Sequencing was performed on blood. This TCR was sampled from a man aged 25-45 years with Graves' ophthalmopathy.

DNA of the CDR3: TGCGCCAGCAGCGAACAGGGAGTAGGAACTGAAGCTTTCTTT. Protein product: CASSEQGVGTEAFF. The chain links TRBV5-1 to TRBJ1-1; D is possibly TRBD1 (6 bases). The CDR3 consists of 14 residues. Germline CDR1 and CDR2: SGHRS and YFSETQ. The V gene lost 4 bases and the J gene lost 5 bases, with 15 bases spanning the gap.